The clone carrying this TCR beta chain was counted many times. As yet, its antigen is unknown. The data belong to a study of metastatic and nonmetastatic thyroid tumors. Study-wide results and caveats: Malignant thyroid tumors reportedly had TCR beta diversity that was significantly higher than in benign nodules, in blood and tumor.

Trimming took 7 bases from V and 5 from J, leaving 9 bases between them. Per germline, CDR1 SGHRS and CDR2 YFSETQ. This CDR3 is built from 11 residues. Until they underwent thyroid surgery, no patient had received any treatment. Original methodology: A classifier for distant metastasis in papillary thyroid cancer was constructed using CDR3 differences observed across clinicopathological groups. TCRdb re-called the PCR reads with MiXCR. These V and J calls derive from TCRdb rather than the authors' analysis. Of 20,000 to 25,000 clones in the sample, around 11% are singletons; the top ten hold 7.6%. The receptor was derived from a female donor with papillary thyroid cancer or a benign thyroid nodule (not recorded which). Some clones in this sample may be carry-over from other donors' samples. Sequences were obtained from blood. V and J are TRBV5-1 and TRBJ2-5; D uncertain. The CDR3 DNA sequence: TGCGCCAGCCGAGGAAAGGAGACCCAGTACTTC. Translation gives CASRGKETQYF.